This T cell receptor (beta chain) was recovered during a study of identical twins. TCRdb recomputed calls from the 5' RACE reads with MiXCR, one row per CDR3 protein. This sample has some 630,000 distinct CDR3 sequences, with roughly 7.1% found just once. Unmatched junction bases numbered 2, after V lost 3 bases and J lost 0 bases. This CDR3 comprises 14 residues. The germline V gene encodes CDR1 SQVTM and CDR2 ANQGSEA. The same sample was also used in a study of yellow fever vaccine responses in identical twins.

The clonotype originates from a young woman in good health. Input material: PBMCs. The chain carries TRBV29-1 and TRBJ2-1; 7 nucleotides align to TRBD2. CDR3 loop: CSVDERGSYNEQFF. The CDR3 nucleotides read TGCAGCGTTGACGAGCGGGGCTCCTACAATGAGCAGTTCTTC.